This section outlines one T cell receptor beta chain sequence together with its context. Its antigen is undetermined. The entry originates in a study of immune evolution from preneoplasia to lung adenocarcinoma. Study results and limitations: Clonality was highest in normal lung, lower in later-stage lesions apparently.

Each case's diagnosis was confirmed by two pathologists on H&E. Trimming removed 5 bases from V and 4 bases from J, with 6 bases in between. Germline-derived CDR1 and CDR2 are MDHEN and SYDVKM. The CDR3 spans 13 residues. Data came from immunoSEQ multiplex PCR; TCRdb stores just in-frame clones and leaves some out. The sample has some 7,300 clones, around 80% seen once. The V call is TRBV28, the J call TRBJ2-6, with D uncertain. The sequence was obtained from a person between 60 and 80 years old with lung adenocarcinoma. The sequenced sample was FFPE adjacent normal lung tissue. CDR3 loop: CASSTQGANVLTF. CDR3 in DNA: TGTGCCAGCAGTACACAGGGGGCCAACGTCCTGACTTTC. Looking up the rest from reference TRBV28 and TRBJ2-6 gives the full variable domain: DVKVTQSSRYLVKRTGEKVFLECVQDMDHENMFWYRQDPGLGLRLIYFSYDVKMKEKGDIPEGYSVSREKKERFSLILESASTNQTSMYLCASSTQGANVLTFGAGSRLTVL.